This T cell receptor beta chain was observed in a study of CXCR3-negative and CXCR3-positive naive CD8 T cells. The study, taken as a whole, reports: TRB CDR3s were more hydrophobic in CXCR3-positive than in CXCR3-negative naive cells.

In preparing the TRB cDNA libraries, 5' RACE with UMI labels was used. Reanalyzing the 5' RACE reads, TCRdb keeps one entry per CDR3 protein, without DNA. Recorded for this sample: around 84,000 distinct CDR3 sequences. CDR1 and CDR2 from the germline V gene are LGHNA and YNFKEQ. The CDR3 is made up of 15 amino acids. Points on this clonotype: Antigen unknown.

V and J are TRBV4-2 and TRBJ2-2. The origin of this receptor is a human donor in good health. Some clones in this sample may be carry-over from other donors' samples. Sample: naive CXCR3+ CD8+ T cells from blood. Subset in this sample: CD45RO-CCR7+CD27+CD95- naive CD8+ T cells expressing CXCR3 (TNR3+). CDR3 amino acids: CASSQELGNTGELFF.